The rows below give T cell receptor beta chains drawn from one sample of a study of CD8 T cells in ankylosing spondylitis. MiXCR, run by TCRdb on the 5' RACE reads, gives a single entry per CDR3 protein. The table includes under 950,000 distinct CDR3 sequences, around 17% detected once. The sample was blood, either unsorted or a sorted T cell fraction (not recorded which). The receptors derive from a male donor with ankylosing spondylitis. Each CDR3 is given with its conserved first and last residue. The D gene is left open where the match is weak. Rows may omit the clone size; those that give it use once, few, many or a size class.

size | D | J | V | CDR3 | DNA
- | - | TRBJ2-1 | TRBV6-6 | CASSYIGDEQFF | TGTGCCAGCAGTTACATTGGCGATGAGCAGTTCTTC
- | - | TRBJ2-7 | TRBV5-1 | CASRELTVSSYEQYF | TGCGCCAGCAGGGAATTGACGGTGTCGTCATACGAGCAGTACTTC
few | - | TRBJ2-1 | TRBV12-3/TRBV12-4 | CASSFRTASSYNEQFF | TGTGCCAGCAGTTTTAGGACTGCGAGCTCCTACAATGAGCAGTTCTTC
few | - | TRBJ1-5 | TRBV6-1 | CASSSRDPGRNQPQHF | TGTGCCAGCAGCTCCCGGGACCCCGGACGCAATCAGCCCCAGCATTTT
- | - | TRBJ2-5 | TRBV20-1 | CSAPSQGIETQYF | TGCAGTGCGCCGAGCCAGGGTATAGAGACCCAGTACTTC
few | - | TRBJ2-4 | TRBV7-2 | CASSLSDKNIQYF | TGTGCCAGCAGCTTGTCCGACAAAAACATTCAGTACTTC
- | - | TRBJ2-5 | TRBV20-1 | CGSTRGEQETQSF | TGCGGAAGTACCAGGGGGGAGCAAGAGACCCAGTCCTTC
- | - | TRBJ1-2 | TRBV5-1 | CASSLEAGSGYTF | TGCGCCAGCAGCTTGGAAGCAGGGAGTGGCTACACCTTC
- | TRBD1 | TRBJ2-7 | TRBV4-1 | CASSQVEDRVGAYEQYF | TGCGCCAGCAGCCAAGTGGAAGACAGGGTGGGAGCCTACGAGCAGTACTTC
few | - | TRBJ2-5 | TRBV20-1 | CSARDQYQETQYF | TGCAGTGCTAGAGACCAGTACCAAGAGACCCAGTACTTC
few | - | TRBJ2-3 | TRBV5-1 | CASSPTTNAGLGTDTQYF | TGCGCCAGCAGCCCTACCACCAATGCAGGGTTGGGAACAGATACGCAGTATTTT
many | TRBD1 | TRBJ1-6 | TRBV6-1 | CASSPETGIWDSPLHF | TGTGCCAGCAGTCCGGAGACAGGGATTTGGGATTCACCCCTCCACTTT
few | - | TRBJ1-1 | TRBV6-1 | CASRKVDKNTEAFF | TGTGCCAGCAGGAAGGTGGACAAGAACACTGAAGCTTTCTTT
few | - | TRBJ2-5 | TRBV6-2/TRBV6-3 | CASSPRTPPSQETQYF | TGTGCCAGCAGCCCTCGAACGCCGCCCTCTCAAGAGACCCAGTACTTC
- | - | TRBJ2-1 | TRBV7-2 | CASSFAVNEQFF | TGTGCCAGCAGCTTCGCCGTAAATGAGCAGTTCTTC
- | - | TRBJ1-1 | TRBV6-5 | CASSYRESTTEAFF | TGTGCCAGCAGTTACAGGGAGTCGACCACTGAAGCTTTCTTT
few | - | TRBJ1-5 | TRBV20-1 | CSASIRKGNQPQHF | TGCAGTGCTAGTATAAGAAAGGGCAATCAGCCCCAGCATTTT
- | - | TRBJ2-3 | TRBV5-6 | CASSLLRDPGLITDTQYF | TGTGCCAGCAGCTTATTGAGGGACCCGGGACTTATCACAGATACGCAGTATTTT
- | - | TRBJ2-3 | TRBV4-1 | CASSQDPGPGYTDTQYF | TGCGCCAGCAGCCAAGATCCCGGGCCGGGGTACACAGATACGCAGTATTTT
many | TRBD2 | TRBJ2-7 | TRBV5-1 | CASSLEIAGSYEQYF | TGCGCCAGCAGCTTGGAGATAGCGGGGTCCTACGAGCAGTACTTC
- | - | TRBJ1-5 | TRBV28 | CASSFDQVRSPQHF | TGTGCCAGCAGTTTCGATCAGGTTCGATCGCCCCAGCATTTT
few | - | TRBJ2-3 | TRBV24-1 | CATSDYVTDDTQYF | TGTGCCACCAGTGACTATGTAACAGATGATACGCAGTATTTT
many | - | TRBJ2-3 | TRBV12-3/TRBV12-4 | CASGMPPYTQYF | TGTGCCAGCGGAATGCCGCCTTATACGCAGTATTTT
- | - | TRBJ1-2 | TRBV5-1 | CASSLAPKQRVYGYTF | TGCGCCAGCAGCTTGGCCCCGAAGCAGAGAGTCTATGGCTACACCTTC
- | - | TRBJ2-7 | TRBV4-3 | CASSQDSQGTPQDEQYF | TGCGCCAGCAGCCAAGATTCGCAGGGCACGCCTCAGGACGAGCAGTACTTC
- | TRBD2 | TRBJ2-3 | TRBV12-3/TRBV12-4 | CASSLVSSGRSLYF | TGTGCCAGCAGTTTAGTTTCCAGCGGGAGATCTTTGTATTTT
- | - | TRBJ2-7 | TRBV6-2/TRBV6-3 | CASSYDGGVQQYF | TGTGCCAGCAGTTACGACGGCGGGGTCCAGCAGTACTTC
few | - | TRBJ2-1 | TRBV20-1 | CSAPDRNYNEQFF | TGCAGTGCTCCAGACAGGAACTACAATGAGCAGTTCTTC
- | - | TRBJ1-2 | TRBV12-3/TRBV12-4 | CASGAPTPHF | TGTGCCAGCGGGGCTCCGACCCCTCACTTC
- | - | TRBJ1-4 | TRBV20-1 | CSARDQGANNEKLFF | TGCAGTGCTAGAGATCAAGGGGCCAATAATGAAAAACTGTTTTTT
few | - | TRBJ1-5 | TRBV5-6 | CASSSFVSGYSNQPQHF | TGTGCCAGCAGCTCATTTGTGTCCGGCTATAGCAATCAGCCCCAGCATTTT
- | TRBD2 | TRBJ2-1 | TRBV19 | CASSIMFWVAGVGEQFF | TGTGCCAGTAGTATAATGTTCTGGGTAGCGGGAGTGGGAGAGCAGTTCTTC
few | TRBD1 | TRBJ2-1 | TRBV24-1 | CATSRRTGTGGDEQFF | TGTGCCACCAGCCGACGGACCGGGACAGGAGGGGATGAGCAGTTCTTC
- | - | TRBJ1-1 | TRBV5-1 | CASSFQGLQNTEAFF | TGCGCCAGCAGCTTCCAGGGACTACAGAACACTGAAGCTTTCTTT
- | - | TRBJ2-2 | TRBV5-6 | CASSLEEGRSGELFF | TGTGCCAGCAGCTTGGAGGAAGGTCGATCCGGGGAGCTGTTTTTT
few | - | TRBJ1-1 | TRBV29-1 | CSVLGLFTEAFF | TGCAGCGTCCTAGGCCTATTCACTGAAGCTTTCTTT
- | TRBD2 | TRBJ2-1 | TRBV12-3/TRBV12-4 | CASSFQRGANEQFF | TGTGCCAGCAGTTTTCAGCGGGGAGCCAATGAGCAGTTCTTC
- | - | TRBJ1-1 | TRBV25-1 | CASSESGAIEAFF | TGTGCCAGCAGTGAATCGGGGGCCATTGAAGCTTTCTTT
few | TRBD2 | TRBJ2-7 | TRBV13 | CASSPRLATSYEQYF | TGTGCCAGCAGCCCCCGACTAGCGACCTCCTACGAGCAGTACTTC
- | - | TRBJ1-1 | TRBV6-6 | CASQASWEAFF | TGTGCCAGTCAAGCGTCCTGGGAAGCTTTCTTT
few | TRBD2 | TRBJ2-2 | TRBV12-3/TRBV12-4 | CASSSRASGSSGELFF | TGTGCCAGCAGTTCCCGGGCTAGCGGGAGTTCCGGGGAGCTGTTTTTT
many | TRBD1 | TRBJ2-5 | TRBV5-1 | CASSRGTGAPQETQYF | TGCGCCAGCAGCAGAGGGACAGGGGCACCCCAAGAGACCCAGTACTTC